These 19 T cell receptor beta chains were all obtained from the same sample, sequenced in a study of blood T cells in healthy people across ages. A second 7 to 11 cycle PCR used barcoded and J-beta primers. TCRdb redid the calling of the 5' RACE reads with MiXCR, one entry per CDR3 protein. The table lists under 700,000 distinct CDR3 sequences, approximately 25% of them singletons. This sample was shared with a second study, whose subject was T cells of mothers and their children.

Sample: blood. Receptors originate from a boy under 18 in good health.

This clonotype was observed a few times. This chain joins TRBV7-2 and TRBJ2-5, with D possibly called TRBD1 or TRBD2 (6 bases each). V shed 5 bases and J shed 1 base, with 17 bases lying between them. Per the germline V gene, CDR1 is SGHTA and CDR2 is FQGNSA. The CDR3 contains 16 residues. The CDR3 nucleotides read TGTGCCAGCAGCCCCCTTCCGGGGGCACCCCAAGAGACCCAGTACTTC. Its translation is CASSPLPGAPQETQYF.

V usage is TRBV3-1 and J usage is TRBJ2-5, with a weak D call TRBD1 (5 bases). This CDR3 is 16 amino acids long. Between the trimmed V and J ends, which lost 0 bases and 1 base, there was a span of 12 bases. Germline V gene data show CDR1 as LGHDT and CDR2 as YNNKEL (reference sequence). CDR3 protein: CASSQDLPGLQETQYF. The CDR3 nucleotides are TGTGCCAGCAGCCAAGACTTGCCAGGGCTCCAAGAGACCCAGTACTTC.

V is TRBV27 and J is TRBJ2-7; 9 nucleotides align to TRBD2. The germline V gene has CDR1 MNHEY and CDR2 SMNVEV (reference sequence). The CDR3 has 17 residues. Trimming took 4 bases from V and 9 from J; bases not matched to a gene: 19. The DNA of the CDR3 is TGTGCCAGCAGTTCCCGGGGGTTGGCGGGAGGGCCGGGTGTGCAGTACTTC. As protein: CASSSRGLAGGPGVQYF.

The chain joins TRBV19 to TRBJ1-1; TRBD1 aligns across 7 bases. After removal of 6 bases from V and 4 bases from J, the junction contained 2 bases not matched to a gene. The CDR3 runs 12 residues. CDR1 and CDR2 from the germline V gene are LNHDA and SQIVND (reference sequence). In DNA form, the CDR3 reads TGTGCCAGTAGGCAGGGGGGCACTGAAGCTTTCTTT. Residues: CASRQGGTEAFF.

This clonotype was recorded a few times. A read error may account for a junction end that differs from germline. The chain links TRBV6-1 to TRBJ1-5; D is ambiguous. The germline V gene encodes CDR1 MNHNS and CDR2 SASEGT. The CDR3 consists of 13 residues. This CDR3 reads CASYPRLGQPQHF. Written as DNA, the CDR3 is TGCGCCAGTTACCCGAGGCTAGGGCAGCCCCAGCATTTT.

This clonotype has just a few counts. The chain couples TRBV5-1 to TRBJ2-1; D tentatively reads TRBD1 or TRBD2 (5 bases each). Trimming took 4 bases from V and 7 from J, leaving 18 bases between them. The CDR3 is 15 residues long. CDR1 is SGHRS and CDR2 is YFSETQ in the germline V gene. CDR3 loop: CASSLGTQSGNEQFF. In DNA, the CDR3 is TGCGCCAGCAGCCTCGGGACGCAAAGTGGGAATGAGCAGTTCTTC.

J is TRBJ1-4 and V is TRBV5-1, with D perhaps TRBD1 (6 bases). This CDR3 contains 16 residues. V lost 3 bases and J 4 bases, leaving 16 bases between the germline ends. The germline CDR1 and CDR2 sequences are SGHRS and YFSETQ. The CDR3: CASSSRGGAGNEKLFF. The CDR3 bases are TGCGCCAGCAGCTCCCGGGGGGGGGCAGGTAATGAAAAACTGTTTTTT.

The J gene is TRBJ2-5, the V gene TRBV20-1; 9 positions match TRBD2. TRBJ2-7 explains the end of the DNA better; the J call may be wrong. Per germline, CDR1 DFQATT and CDR2 SNEGSKA (reference sequence). The CDR3 totals 18 residues. The CDR3 nucleotides read TGCAGTGCTAGCCGTTGGACAGCCGGGACTAGCTTTGCCTACGAGCAGTACTTC. This translates into CSASRWTAGTSFAYEQYF.

This clonotype was counted ten times or more. This chain uses TRBV10-3 with TRBJ2-1, with TRBD1 as a possible D gene (5 bases). CDR1 is ENHRY, CDR2 SYGVKD, per germline. This CDR3 has 16 amino acids. Trimming removed 7 bases from V and 5 bases from J, with 21 bases in between. The CDR3 DNA is TGTGCCATCACCGAACGGACCGGCCAGGGAAACAATGAGCAGTTCTTC. Its translation is CAITERTGQGNNEQFF.

This clonotype was seen many times. V gene TRBV29-1 combines with J gene TRBJ2-6; D not resolved. This CDR3 region has 14 residues. Trimming stripped 4 bases from V and 2 bases from J, with 9 bases between. Germline V gene lookup returns CDR1 SQVTM and CDR2 ANQGSEA. The CDR3 region has the DNA TGCAGCGTTGTTTGGTCGGCTGGGGCCAACGTCCTGACTTTC. The encoded protein is CSVVWSAGANVLTF.

The rearrangement uses TRBV13 and TRBJ2-3, with TRBD2 matching 10 bases. J gave up 6 bases and V 4 bases, and 4 bases lay outside the gene matches. This CDR3 region has 14 residues. Germline CDR1 is PRHDT and CDR2 is FYEKMQ (reference sequence). The CDR3: CASSSGLASDTQYF. For the CDR3, the DNA is TGTGCCAGCAGCTCGGGACTAGCGTCGGATACGCAGTATTTT.

This clonotype was seen a handful of times. This chain connects TRBV6-2 or TRBV6-3 to TRBJ2-7, with 7 bases that match TRBD2. The V segment lost 5 bases and the J segment 3 bases; nucleotides outside the gene matches: 13. Germline V lookup: CDR1 MNHEY, CDR2 SVGEGT. CDR3 length equals 16 residues. CDR3 in amino acids: CASSKKTLGLSYEQYF. CDR3 sequence (DNA): TGTGCCAGCAGTAAAAAAACATTGGGACTAAGCTACGAGCAGTACTTC.

This rearrangement joins TRBV25-1 to TRBJ2-7; D ambiguous. Germline V gives CDR1 MGHDK, CDR2 SYGVNS. The CDR3 extends over 12 amino acids. V lost 2 bases and J 6 bases, leaving 8 bases between the germline ends. The CDR3 reads CASSENRCEQYF. For the CDR3, the DNA is TGTGCCAGCAGTGAAAATCGCTGCGAGCAGTACTTC.

This clonotype was detected only a few times. The rearrangement links TRBV7-2 to TRBJ2-4; a weak D match, TRBD2 (6 bases). CDR1 is SGHTA, CDR2 FQGNSA, per germline. CDR3 length: 16 amino acids. V gave up 0 bases and J gave up 2 bases, with 11 bases separating them. The CDR3 reads CASSLAQGLPKNIQYF. The DNA for the CDR3 is TGTGCCAGCAGCTTAGCGCAAGGACTACCCAAAAACATTCAGTACTTC. Full variable domain (missing parts from reference TRBV7-2 and TRBJ2-4): GAGVSQSPSNKVTEKGKDVELRCDPISGHTALYWYRQSLGQGLEFLIYFQGNSAPDKSGLPSDRFSAERTGGSVSTLTIQRTQQEDSAVYLCASSLAQGLPKNIQYFGAGTRLSVL.

This sequence joins TRBV7-3 and TRBJ2-1; D gene uncertain. Between the trimmed V and J ends, which lost 1 base and 8 bases, there was a span of 12 bases. This CDR3 comprises 14 residues. The germline gives CDR1 SGHTA, CDR2 FQGTGA. DNA of the CDR3: TGTGCCAGCAGCTTAATTGGTAACGGCGATGAGCAGTTCTTC. It encodes CASSLIGNGDEQFF.

Only a few counts were recorded for this clonotype. This chain joins TRBV6-5 and TRBJ2-1; TRBD1 matches 10 bases. The V gene end was trimmed by 2 bases and the J gene end by 2 bases; junction bases not matched to a gene: 3. Per germline, CDR1 MNHEY and CDR2 SVGAGI. This CDR3 contains 16 residues. CDR3 sequence reads: CASSYTGTGAYNEQFF. Written as DNA, the CDR3 is TGTGCCAGCAGTTACACCGGGACAGGGGCCTACAATGAGCAGTTCTTC.

The gene calls are TRBV7-2 and TRBJ2-3; no firm D call. The CDR3 extends over 14 amino acids. V was shortened by 3 bases and J by 6 bases, with 13 bases between the two germline ends. Germline values: CDR1 SGHTA, CDR2 FQGNSA. CDR3 in amino acids: CASSLGRRSDTQYF. DNA for the CDR3: TGTGCCAGCAGCTTGGGCAGGCGGTCCGATACGCAGTATTTT.

In this sample, this clonotype turned up many times. The chain has TRBV6-6 and TRBJ1-1; 7 bases fit TRBD1. The J segment lost 1 base and the V segment lost 5 bases, leaving 7 bases of the junction unmatched. There are 15 residues in the CDR3. CDR1 is MNHNY and CDR2 is SVGAGI in the germline V gene (reference sequence). This CDR3 reads CASSPRRQGNTEAFF. For the CDR3, the DNA is TGTGCCAGCAGTCCCCGACGACAGGGGAACACTGAAGCTTTCTTT.

This clonotype was counted only a few times. V and J are TRBV4-3 and TRBJ2-4; D possibly corresponds to TRBD1 (6 bases). CDR1 and CDR2 from the germline V gene are LGHNA and YSLEER. The V end was cut by 1 base, the J end by 0 bases, with 13 bases between. This CDR3 has 17 residues. The CDR3 nucleotides read TGCGCCAGCAGCCAAGGCCAGACAGGAATAGCCAAAAACATTCAGTACTTC. Translation: CASSQGQTGIAKNIQYF.